These 23 T cell receptor beta chains were all obtained from the same sample, sequenced in a study of shared clonotypes between healthy human individuals. The assay was immunoSEQ multiplex PCR, and TCRdb's table has in-frame clones only and misses some. The sample includes some 480,000 clones, roughly 85% of them seen just once. Sequenced input: PBMCs. Receptor source: a woman aged 35 to 49 in good health. Some clones in this sample may be carry-over from other donors' samples.

The chain recombines TRBV18 with TRBJ1-1; D unclear. Trimming stripped 1 base from V and 2 bases from J, with 5 bases between. The CDR3 is 13 residues long. Germline V gene data show CDR1 as KGHSH and CDR2 as LQKENI. The CDR3 is CASSPHKNTEAFF. CDR3 DNA: TGTGCCAGCTCACCACACAAAAACACTGAAGCTTTCTTT. The whole variable domain, remainder taken from reference TRBV18 and TRBJ1-1, is NAGVMQNPRHLVRRRGQEARLRCSPMKGHSHVYWYRQLPEEGLKFMVYLQKENIIDESGMPKERFSAEFPKEGPSILRIQQVVRGDSAAYFCASSPHKNTEAFFGQGTRLTVV.

The chain recombines TRBV28 with TRBJ1-3; D is possibly TRBD1 (5 bases). Trimming took 7 bases from V and 0 from J, leaving 13 bases between them. From germline, CDR1 is MDHEN and CDR2 SYDVKM. The CDR3 runs 15 residues. The CDR3 reads CASNQWGDSGNTIYF. In DNA, the CDR3 is TGTGCCAGCAACCAATGGGGGGACTCTGGAAACACCATATATTTT.

In regard to this clone: In the same sample, other DNA sequences code for this CDR3. The CDR3 nucleotides read TGCGCCAGCAGCTTGGACGCGGGAGGAAGCACAGATACGCAGTATTTT. This translates into CASSLDAGGSTDTQYF. This sequence joins TRBV5-1 and TRBJ2-3, with 8 bases identical to TRBD2. The CDR3 totals 16 residues. Germline trimming cut 0 bases from V and 0 bases from J; bases unmatched to any gene: 3. Germline CDR1 is SGHRS and CDR2 is YFSETQ.

The V call is TRBV19, the J call TRBJ2-5, with 7 bases matching TRBD1. This CDR3 has 15 amino acids. The germline CDR1 and CDR2 sequences are LNHDA and SQIVND (reference sequence). V was clipped by 2 bases and J by 2 bases; unmatched bases: 5. In nucleotides, the CDR3 is TGTGCCAGTAGTATATACAGGGGAGAACAAGAGACCCAGTACTTC. Encoded protein: CASSIYRGEQETQYF.

The chain employs TRBV5-4 and TRBJ2-3; D may correspond to TRBD1 or TRBD2 (6 bases each). Germline loops: CDR1 SGHNT, CDR2 YYREEE (reference sequence). The V end was cut by 1 base, the J end by 2 bases, with 17 bases between. The CDR3 extends over 17 amino acids. CDR3 sequence: CASSLLTGGGSTDTQYF. As DNA, the CDR3 is TGTGCCAGCAGCTTGTTGACTGGAGGGGGGTCCACAGATACGCAGTATTTT.

The chain has TRBV7-9 and TRBJ2-2; a weak D match, TRBD1 (6 bases). This CDR3 comprises 15 residues. Germline CDR1 SEHNR, CDR2 FQNEAQ (reference sequence). Trimming cost V 5 bases and J 8 bases, with 18 bases left between them. As DNA, the CDR3 is TGTGCCAGCAGCCTGCGGAGCCAGGGGCCAGGGGAGCTGTTTTTT. Encoded protein: CASSLRSQGPGELFF.

The chain employs TRBV27 and TRBJ1-4; maybe TRBD1 (6 bases). CDR3 length: 13 residues. CDR1 and CDR2 from the germline V gene are MNHEY and SMNVEV (reference sequence). V shed 8 bases and J shed 5 bases, with 12 bases lying between them. The CDR3 DNA sequence: TGTGCCAGCGGCGACAGGAACAATGAAAAACTGTTTTTT. Its protein product is CASGDRNNEKLFF.

A remark on this clone: An end of the junction differs from the germline gene, which may be a read error. The chain uses TRBV10-3 and TRBJ1-1; D unresolved. The CDR3 is 13 residues long. Germline CDR1 and CDR2: ENHRY and SYGVKD. In nucleotides, the CDR3 is TGTGCCAGCAGTCGAACAGAGAACACTGAAGCTTTCTTT. This sequence encodes CASSRTENTEAFF.

The chain links TRBV23-1 to TRBJ1-1; D is uncertain. TRBV23-1 is recorded as an ORF, its role being uncertain. This CDR3 is built from 13 residues. V shed 6 bases and J shed 1 base, with 9 bases lying between them. The CDR3 sequence is CASSRPKNTEAFF. CDR3 nucleotide sequence: TGCGCCAGCAGCCGACCTAAGAACACTGAAGCTTTCTTT.

This chain connects TRBV7-8 to TRBJ2-1; D perhaps matches TRBD2 (6 bases). CDR1 is SGHVS and CDR2 is FQNEAQ in the germline V gene. V was trimmed by 1 base and J by 8 bases, leaving 12 bases between them. CDR3 length: 14 residues. The CDR3: CASSLVGREDEQFF. The CDR3 region has the DNA TGTGCCAGCAGCTTAGTCGGCAGGGAGGATGAGCAGTTCTTC.

On this clone: Additional DNA sequences in this sample encode the identical CDR3. The V call is TRBV30, the J call TRBJ2-7; D tentatively reads TRBD1 or TRBD2 (5 bases each). Trimming took 4 bases from V and 4 from J, leaving 8 bases between them. Germline V gene data show CDR1 as GTSNPN and CDR2 as SVGIG (reference sequence). There are 11 residues in the CDR3. The CDR3 is CAWKGSYEQYF. In nucleotides, the CDR3 is TGTGCCTGGAAGGGGAGTTACGAGCAGTACTTC.

A word on this clone: Other DNA sequences in this specimen translate into the identical CDR3. The chain recombines TRBV29-1 with TRBJ1-2, with 7 nucleotides matching TRBD1. V lost 4 bases, J lost 8 bases, and 7 bases stayed unmatched. The CDR3 is 12 amino acids. The germline V gene encodes CDR1 SQVTM and CDR2 ANQGSEA. The CDR3 protein is CSVVEGAIGYTF. CDR3 coding DNA: TGCAGCGTTGTGGAGGGGGCTATCGGCTACACCTTC. Drawing the rest from reference TRBV29-1 and TRBJ1-2, the complete variable domain is SAVISQKPSRDICQRGTSLTIQCQVDSQVTMMFWYRQQPGQSLTLIATANQGSEATYESGFVIDKFPISRPNLTFSTLTVSNMSPEDSSIYLCSVVEGAIGYTFGSGTRLTVV.

The chain links TRBV7-9 to TRBJ2-1, with 7 bases lining up with TRBD2. Germline V gene data show CDR1 as SEHNR and CDR2 as FQNEAQ (reference sequence). This CDR3 region has 12 residues. Trimming at V came to 1 base and at J to 9 bases, leaving 0 bases not matched to a gene. The CDR3 protein is CASSLVAGEQFF. The DNA for the CDR3 is TGTGCCAGCAGCTTAGTAGCGGGTGAGCAGTTCTTC.

The chain joins TRBV18 to TRBJ2-5; the D is unclear. The CDR3 spans 14 residues. Germline V gene lookup returns CDR1 KGHSH and CDR2 LQKENI. Trimming removed 6 bases from V and 7 bases from J, with 18 bases in between. The CDR3 protein is CASSPLVQEGTQYF. CDR3 in DNA: TGTGCCAGCTCCCCCCTTGTGCAGGAAGGGACCCAGTACTTC.

V gene TRBV9 combines with J gene TRBJ2-1; D might be TRBD2 (5 bases). The germline V gene encodes CDR1 SGDLS and CDR2 YYNGEE. V shed 4 bases and J shed 4 bases, with 12 bases lying between them. The CDR3 spans 14 residues. Here the CDR3 DNA reads TGTGCCAGCAGCACCAGAGCGGAGTACAATGAGCAGTTCTTC. The encoded protein is CASSTRAEYNEQFF.

The chain joins TRBV18 to TRBJ2-5; 12 nucleotides agree with TRBD1. Germline CDR1 reads KGHSH; CDR2 reads LQKENI. J lost 4 bases, V lost 3 bases, and 6 bases had no gene match. CDR3 length: 16 residues. The CDR3 DNA sequence: TGTGCCAGCTCACCCAGACCGGGACAGGGGGCAGAGACCCAGTACTTC. Translating gives CASSPRPGQGAETQYF.

V gene TRBV9 combines with J gene TRBJ2-7; 8 nucleotides align to TRBD2. The germline V gene has CDR1 SGDLS and CDR2 YYNGEE. The V segment lost 3 bases and the J segment 4 bases; nucleotides outside the gene matches: 9. The CDR3 has 15 residues. The DNA of the CDR3 is TGTGCCAGCAGCGGCGGAGAAGCGGGAGTGTACGAGCAGTACTTC. The encoded protein is CASSGGEAGVYEQYF.

For this clone: Within the sample, other DNA sequences also encode this same CDR3. The chain carries TRBV28 and TRBJ2-7, with D unclear. Germline V gives CDR1 MDHEN, CDR2 SYDVKM. The germline V and J ends were trimmed by 3 bases and 1 base, with 7 bases remaining between them. The CDR3 is 13 amino acids. In nucleotides, the CDR3 is TGTGCCAGCAGTTTCGCGCCGTCCTACGAGCAGTACTTC. Protein: CASSFAPSYEQYF.

The chain couples TRBV2 to TRBJ2-3, with 8 nucleotides matching TRBD2. Germline-derived CDR1 and CDR2 are SNHLY and FYNNEI. V lost 6 bases and J lost 4; bases outside the gene matches: 6. This CDR3 is 14 amino acids long. Here the CDR3 reads CASRDTSGSDTQYF. Written as DNA, the CDR3 is TGTGCCAGCAGGGATACTAGCGGATCAGATACGCAGTATTTT.

This clone was observed a few times. V is TRBV2 and J is TRBJ2-1; TRBD2 matches at 7 bases. CDR1 is SNHLY, CDR2 FYNNEI, per germline. Trimming cost V 2 bases and J 13 bases; bases outside gene matches: 5. The CDR3 has 12 amino acids. The CDR3 loop reads CASSELAGVQFF. As DNA, the CDR3 is TGTGCCAGCAGTGAACTGGCGGGAGTACAGTTCTTC.

V and J are TRBV27 and TRBJ1-3; maybe TRBD1 (6 bases). V lost 6 bases to trimming and J lost 3 bases, with 18 bases between them. This CDR3 contains 16 residues. Germline loops: CDR1 MNHEY, CDR2 SMNVEV (reference sequence). CDR3 DNA: TGTGCCAGCAGCAGCCGAGTACAGGGTCTTGGAAACACCATATATTTT. The encoded protein is CASSSRVQGLGNTIYF.

V and J are TRBV7-9 and TRBJ2-5, with a tentative D call TRBD2 (6 bases). This CDR3 region has 13 residues. Germline V CDR1 and CDR2: SEHNR, FQNEAQ (reference sequence). Between the trimmed V and J ends, which lost 2 bases and 3 bases, there was a span of 7 bases. The CDR3 is CASSLLAEETQYF. CDR3 DNA: TGTGCCAGCAGCTTATTAGCGGAAGAGACCCAGTACTTC.

This rearrangement joins TRBV28 to TRBJ2-3; 8 bases line up with TRBD1. The CDR3 extends over 16 amino acids. The J segment lost 6 bases and the V segment lost 3 bases, leaving 11 bases of the junction unmatched. Germline CDR1 and CDR2: MDHEN and SYDVKM. Here the CDR3 reads CASSLYRGSTIDTQYF. The CDR3, as DNA: TGTGCCAGCAGTTTGTACAGGGGGTCCACGATTGATACGCAGTATTTT.